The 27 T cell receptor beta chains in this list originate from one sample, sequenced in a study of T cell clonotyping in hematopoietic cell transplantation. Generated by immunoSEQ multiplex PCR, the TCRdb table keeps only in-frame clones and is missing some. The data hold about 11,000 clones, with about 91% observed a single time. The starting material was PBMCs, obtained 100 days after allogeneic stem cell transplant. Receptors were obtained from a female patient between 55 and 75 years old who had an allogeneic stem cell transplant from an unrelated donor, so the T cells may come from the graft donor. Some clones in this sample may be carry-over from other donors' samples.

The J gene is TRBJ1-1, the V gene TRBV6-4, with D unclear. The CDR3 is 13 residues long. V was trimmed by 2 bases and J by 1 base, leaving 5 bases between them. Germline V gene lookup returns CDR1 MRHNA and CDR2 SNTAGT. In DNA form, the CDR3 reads TGTGCCAGCAGTGACAGGGAGAACACTGAAGCTTTCTTT. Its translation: CASSDRENTEAFF.

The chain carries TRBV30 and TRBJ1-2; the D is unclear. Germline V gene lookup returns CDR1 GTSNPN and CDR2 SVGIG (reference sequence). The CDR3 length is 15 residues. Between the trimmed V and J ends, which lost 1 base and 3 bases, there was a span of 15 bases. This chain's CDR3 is CAWSGPSGTHYGYTF. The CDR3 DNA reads TGTGCCTGGAGTGGTCCGTCGGGCACTCACTATGGCTACACCTTC.

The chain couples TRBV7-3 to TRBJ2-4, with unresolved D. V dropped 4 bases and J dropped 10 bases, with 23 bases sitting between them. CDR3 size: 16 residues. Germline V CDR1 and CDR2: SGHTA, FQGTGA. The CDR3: CASSSLLLPIKGIQYF. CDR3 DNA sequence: TGTGCCAGCAGCTCCTTATTACTACCTATCAAGGGAATTCAGTACTTC.

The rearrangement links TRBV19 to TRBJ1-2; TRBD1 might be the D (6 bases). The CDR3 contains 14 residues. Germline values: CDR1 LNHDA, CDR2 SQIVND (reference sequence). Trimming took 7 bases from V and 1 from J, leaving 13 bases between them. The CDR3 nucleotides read TGTGCCAGTATCCCCACAGGGATTAACTATGGCTACACCTTC. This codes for CASIPTGINYGYTF.

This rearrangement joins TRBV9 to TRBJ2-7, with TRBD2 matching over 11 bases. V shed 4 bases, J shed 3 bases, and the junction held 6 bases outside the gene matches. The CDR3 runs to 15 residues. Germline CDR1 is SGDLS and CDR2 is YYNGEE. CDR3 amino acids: CASSFSTSGDYEQYF. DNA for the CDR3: TGTGCCAGCAGCTTCTCGACTAGCGGGGACTACGAGCAGTACTTC.

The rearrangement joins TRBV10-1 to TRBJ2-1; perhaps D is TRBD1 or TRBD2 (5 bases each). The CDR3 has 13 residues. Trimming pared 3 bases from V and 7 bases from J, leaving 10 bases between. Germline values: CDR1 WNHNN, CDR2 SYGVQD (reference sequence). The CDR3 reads CASSDGTLNEQFF. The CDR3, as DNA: TGCGCCAGCAGTGACGGGACCTTAAATGAGCAGTTCTTC.

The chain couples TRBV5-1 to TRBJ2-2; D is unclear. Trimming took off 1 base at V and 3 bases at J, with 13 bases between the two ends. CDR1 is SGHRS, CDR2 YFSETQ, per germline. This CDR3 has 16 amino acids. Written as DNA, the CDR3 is TGCGCCAGCAGCTTGTTCCCGGTCGAGGACACCGGGGAGCTGTTTTTT. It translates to CASSLFPVEDTGELFF.

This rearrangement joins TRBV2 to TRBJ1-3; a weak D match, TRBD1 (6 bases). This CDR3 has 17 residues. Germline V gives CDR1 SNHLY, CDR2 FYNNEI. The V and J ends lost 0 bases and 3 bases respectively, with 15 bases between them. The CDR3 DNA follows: TGTGCCAGCAGTGAAGCGCTTGGCAGGGGCGGTGGAAACACCATATATTTT. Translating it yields CASSEALGRGGGNTIYF. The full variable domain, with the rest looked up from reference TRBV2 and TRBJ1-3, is EPEVTQTPSHQVTQMGQEVILRCVPISNHLYFYWYRQILGQKVEFLVSFYNNEISEKSEIFDDQFSVERPDGSNFTLKIRSTKLEDSAMYFCASSEALGRGGGNTIYFGEGSWLTVV.

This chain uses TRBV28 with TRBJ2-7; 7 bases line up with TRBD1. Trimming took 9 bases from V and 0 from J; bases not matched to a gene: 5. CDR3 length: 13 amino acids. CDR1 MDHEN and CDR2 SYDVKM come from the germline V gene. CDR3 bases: TGTGCCAGTACAGGACAGGCCTCCTACGAGCAGTACTTC. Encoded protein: CASTGQASYEQYF. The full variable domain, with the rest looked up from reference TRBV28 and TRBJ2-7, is DVKVTQSSRYLVKRTGEKVFLECVQDMDHENMFWYRQDPGLGLRLIYFSYDVKMKEKGDIPEGYSVSREKKERFSLILESASTNQTSMYLCASTGQASYEQYFGPGTRLTVT.

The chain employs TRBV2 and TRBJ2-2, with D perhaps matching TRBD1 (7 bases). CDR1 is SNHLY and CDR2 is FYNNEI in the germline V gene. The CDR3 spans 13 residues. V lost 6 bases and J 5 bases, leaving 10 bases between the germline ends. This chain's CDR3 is CASRQGRTGELFF. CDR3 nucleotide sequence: TGTGCCAGCAGACAGGGGAGGACCGGGGAGCTGTTTTTT.

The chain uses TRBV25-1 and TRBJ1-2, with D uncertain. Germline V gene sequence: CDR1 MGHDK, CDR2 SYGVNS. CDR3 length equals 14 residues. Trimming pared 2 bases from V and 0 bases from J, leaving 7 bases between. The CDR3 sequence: CASSEVGANYGYTF. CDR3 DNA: TGTGCCAGCAGTGAAGTGGGAGCTAACTATGGCTACACCTTC.

Here the CDR3 DNA reads TGTGCCAGCAGCTTACGAGCGGGAGGCACAGATACGCAGTATTTT. This encodes CASSLRAGGTDTQYF. The chain carries TRBV11-3 and TRBJ2-3, with TRBD2 matching over 8 bases. The junction had 2 bases not matched to a gene; V was cut back by 2 bases and J by 1 base. Germline V gives CDR1 SGHNT, CDR2 YENEEA. The CDR3 runs 15 residues.

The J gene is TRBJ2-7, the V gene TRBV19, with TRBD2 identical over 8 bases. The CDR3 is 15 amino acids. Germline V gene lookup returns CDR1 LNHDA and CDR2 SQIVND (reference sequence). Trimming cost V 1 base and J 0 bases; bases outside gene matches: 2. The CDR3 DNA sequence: TGTGCCAGTAGTATAGCTAGCGGGTCCTCCTACGAGCAGTACTTC. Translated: CASSIASGSSYEQYF.

The CDR3 loop is CASGGQVAYEQYF. CDR3 nucleotides: TGTGCCAGCGGTGGACAAGTAGCCTACGAGCAGTACTTC. V usage is TRBV7-2 and J usage is TRBJ2-7, with D possibly being TRBD1 (5 bases). This CDR3 comprises 13 residues. Trimming pared 8 bases from V and 2 bases from J, leaving 13 bases between. The germline V gene encodes CDR1 SGHTA and CDR2 FQGNSA. The variable domain in full, with the rest retrieved from reference TRBV7-2 and TRBJ2-7, is GAGVSQSPSNKVTEKGKDVELRCDPISGHTALYWYRQSLGQGLEFLIYFQGNSAPDKSGLPSDRFSAERTGGSVSTLTIQRTQQEDSAVYLCASGGQVAYEQYFGPGTRLTVT.

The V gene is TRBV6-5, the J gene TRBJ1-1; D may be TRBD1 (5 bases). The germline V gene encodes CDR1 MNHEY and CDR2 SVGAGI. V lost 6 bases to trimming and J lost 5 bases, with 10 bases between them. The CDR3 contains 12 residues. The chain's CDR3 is CASRLEGTEAFF. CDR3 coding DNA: TGTGCCAGCAGACTCGAGGGGACTGAAGCTTTCTTT.

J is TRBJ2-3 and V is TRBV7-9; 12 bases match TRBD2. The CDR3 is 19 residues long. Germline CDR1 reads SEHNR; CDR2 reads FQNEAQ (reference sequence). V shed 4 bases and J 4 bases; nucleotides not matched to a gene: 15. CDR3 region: CASSSLTLRLAGVADTQYF. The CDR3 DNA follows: TGTGCCAGCAGCTCCCTTACGTTAAGACTAGCGGGAGTCGCAGATACGCAGTATTTT.

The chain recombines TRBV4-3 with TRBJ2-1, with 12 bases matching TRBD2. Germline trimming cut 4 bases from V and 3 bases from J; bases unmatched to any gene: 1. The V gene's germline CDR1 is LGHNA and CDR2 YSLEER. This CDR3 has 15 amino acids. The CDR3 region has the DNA TGCGCCAGCAGCCCGGGACTAGCGGGCTACAATGAGCAGTTCTTC. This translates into CASSPGLAGYNEQFF.

CDR3 loop: CASRARTTSYEQYF. CDR3 DNA sequence: TGTGCCAGCAGAGCCCGGACAACCTCCTACGAGCAGTACTTC. The chain has TRBV28 and TRBJ2-7; D might be TRBD1 (5 bases). The CDR3 runs 14 residues. Trimming stripped 6 bases from V and 0 bases from J, with 12 bases between. CDR1 MDHEN and CDR2 SYDVKM come from the germline V gene.

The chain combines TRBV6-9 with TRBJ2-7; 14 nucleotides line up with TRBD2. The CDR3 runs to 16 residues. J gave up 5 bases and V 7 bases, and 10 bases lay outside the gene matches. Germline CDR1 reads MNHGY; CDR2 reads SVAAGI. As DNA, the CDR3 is TGTGCCAGCACTTCGACTAGCGGGAGGGCCGGCCACGAGCAGTACGTC. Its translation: CASTSTSGRAGHEQYV.

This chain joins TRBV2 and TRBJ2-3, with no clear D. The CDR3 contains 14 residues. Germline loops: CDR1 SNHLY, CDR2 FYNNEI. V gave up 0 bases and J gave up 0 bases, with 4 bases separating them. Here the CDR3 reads CASSEAGSTDTQYF. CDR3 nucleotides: TGTGCCAGCAGTGAAGCGGGAAGCACAGATACGCAGTATTTT.

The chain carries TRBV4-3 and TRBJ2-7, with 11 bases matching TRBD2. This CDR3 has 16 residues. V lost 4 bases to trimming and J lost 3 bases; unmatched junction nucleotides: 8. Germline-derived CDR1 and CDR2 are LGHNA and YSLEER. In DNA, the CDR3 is TGCGCCAGCAGCCGGAATACCGGGACTAGCGGCTACGAGCAGTACTTC. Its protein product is CASSRNTGTSGYEQYF.

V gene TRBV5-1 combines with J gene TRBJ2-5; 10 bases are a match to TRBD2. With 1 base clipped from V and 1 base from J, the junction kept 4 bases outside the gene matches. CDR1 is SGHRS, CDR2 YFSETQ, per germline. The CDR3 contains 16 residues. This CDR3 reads CASSLRLAGGQETQYF. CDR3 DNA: TGCGCCAGCAGCTTGAGGTTAGCGGGAGGCCAAGAGACCCAGTACTTC.

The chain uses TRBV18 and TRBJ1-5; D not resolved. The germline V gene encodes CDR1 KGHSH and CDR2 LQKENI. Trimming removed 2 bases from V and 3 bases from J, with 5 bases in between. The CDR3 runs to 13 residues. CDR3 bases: TGTGCCAGCTCACCATTTGACAATCAGCCCCAGCATTTT. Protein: CASSPFDNQPQHF.

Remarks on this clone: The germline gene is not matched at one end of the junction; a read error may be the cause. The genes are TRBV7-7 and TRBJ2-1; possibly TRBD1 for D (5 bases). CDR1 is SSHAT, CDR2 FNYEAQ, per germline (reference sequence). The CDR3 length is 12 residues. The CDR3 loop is CASSSQGGEQFF. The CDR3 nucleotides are TGTGCTAGCAGTTCCCAGGGCGGTGAGCAGTTCTTC. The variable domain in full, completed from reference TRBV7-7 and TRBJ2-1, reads GAGVSQSPRYKVTKRGQDVTLRCDPISSHATLYWYQQALGQGPEFLTYFNYEAQPDKSGLPSDRFSAERPEGSISTLTIQRTEQRDSAMYRCASSSQGGEQFFGPGTRLTVL.

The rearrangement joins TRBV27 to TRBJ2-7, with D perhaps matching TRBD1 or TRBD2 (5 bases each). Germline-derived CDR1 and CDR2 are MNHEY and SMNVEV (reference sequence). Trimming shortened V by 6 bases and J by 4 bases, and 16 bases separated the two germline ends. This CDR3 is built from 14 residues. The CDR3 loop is CASRSRDPPYEQYF. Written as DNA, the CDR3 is TGTGCCAGCAGGTCCCGGGACCCCCCTTACGAGCAGTACTTC.

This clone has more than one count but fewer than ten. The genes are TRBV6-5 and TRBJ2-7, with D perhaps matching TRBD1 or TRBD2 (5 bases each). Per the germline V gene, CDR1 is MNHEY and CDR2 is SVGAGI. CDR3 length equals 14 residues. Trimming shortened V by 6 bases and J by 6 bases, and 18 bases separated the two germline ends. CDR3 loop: CASSTFPARGEQYF. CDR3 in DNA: TGTGCCAGCAGCACATTTCCGGCGAGGGGCGAGCAGTACTTC.

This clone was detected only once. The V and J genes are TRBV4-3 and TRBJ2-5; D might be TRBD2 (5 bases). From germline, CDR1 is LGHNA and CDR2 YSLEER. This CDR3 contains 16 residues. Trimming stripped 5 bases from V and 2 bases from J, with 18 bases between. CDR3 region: CASSGSGGRRQETQYF. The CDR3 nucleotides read TGCGCCAGCAGCGGGTCAGGAGGAAGGAGGCAAGAGACCCAGTACTTC.